The present T cell receptor (beta chain) was sequenced within a study of CD8 T cells in Susac syndrome. Study-wide results and caveats: The study's TCR sequencing and HLA analysis drew on a certain number of individuals. That number was acknowledged as relatively small.

Of note for this clonotype: Its target is unknown.

CD8+ and CD4+ T cells from blood underwent TCR beta sequencing. The multiple sclerosis controls were treatment-naive patients with relapsing-remitting disease that was stable or active. CDR3 size: 12 residues. V gave up 8 bases and J gave up 7 bases, with 11 bases separating them. Germline CDR1 LNHNV, CDR2 YYDKDF (reference sequence). An amount of RNA that ranged from roughly 0.45 to 1 ug was reverse transcribed with random hexamers. It was immunoSEQ multiplex PCR that amplified TCR beta CDR3 across 54 Vbeta and 13 Jbeta. One entry per CDR3 protein, called by TCRdb with MiXCR from the immunoSEQ multiplex PCR reads. The profile covers approximately 200,000 distinct CDR3 sequences, with 90% to 97% appearing a single time and 0.093% taken by the ten largest.

This clonotype was obtained from a human donor with multiple sclerosis. The material sequenced was CD4+ T cells from PBMCs. V gene TRBV15 combines with J gene TRBJ1-4; D call uncertain. The CDR3 coding sequence is TGTGCCACCGCCTCCTCGGGTGAAAAACTGTTTTTT. It yields the protein CATASSGEKLFF.